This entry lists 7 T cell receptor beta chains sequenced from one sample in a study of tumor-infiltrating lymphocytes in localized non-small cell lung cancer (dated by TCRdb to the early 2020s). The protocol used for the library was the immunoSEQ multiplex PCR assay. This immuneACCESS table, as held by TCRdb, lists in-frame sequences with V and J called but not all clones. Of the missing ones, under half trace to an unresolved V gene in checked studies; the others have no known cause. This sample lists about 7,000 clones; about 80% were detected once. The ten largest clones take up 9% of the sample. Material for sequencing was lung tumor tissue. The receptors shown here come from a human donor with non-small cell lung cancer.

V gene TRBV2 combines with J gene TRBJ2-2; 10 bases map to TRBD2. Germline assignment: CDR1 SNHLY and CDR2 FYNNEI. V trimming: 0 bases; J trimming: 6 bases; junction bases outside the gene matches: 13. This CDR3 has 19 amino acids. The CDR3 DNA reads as TGTGCCAGCAGTGAAGCGGAGGCTAGCGGGAGCGCCGGGGCCGGGGAGCTGTTTTTT. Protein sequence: CASSEAEASGSAGAGELFF. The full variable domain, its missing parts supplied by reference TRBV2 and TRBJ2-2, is EPEVTQTPSHQVTQMGQEVILRCVPISNHLYFYWYRQILGQKVEFLVSFYNNEISEKSEIFDDQFSVERPDGSNFTLKIRSTKLEDSAMYFCASSEAEASGSAGAGELFFGEGSRLTVL.

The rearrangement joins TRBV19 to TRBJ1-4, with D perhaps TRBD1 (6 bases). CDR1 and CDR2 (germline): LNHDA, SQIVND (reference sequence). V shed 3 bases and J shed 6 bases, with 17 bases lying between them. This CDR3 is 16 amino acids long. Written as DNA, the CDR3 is TGTGCCAGTAGTATCCGCGGATCAGGGGAGGATGAAAAACTGTTTTTT. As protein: CASSIRGSGEDEKLFF.

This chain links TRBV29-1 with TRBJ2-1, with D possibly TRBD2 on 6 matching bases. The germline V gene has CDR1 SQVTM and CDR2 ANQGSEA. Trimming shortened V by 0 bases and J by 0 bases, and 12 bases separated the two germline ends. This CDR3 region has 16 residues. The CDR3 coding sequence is TGCAGCGTTGAAGATCCGCGGGGTAGCTCCTACAATGAGCAGTTCTTC. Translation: CSVEDPRGSSYNEQFF.

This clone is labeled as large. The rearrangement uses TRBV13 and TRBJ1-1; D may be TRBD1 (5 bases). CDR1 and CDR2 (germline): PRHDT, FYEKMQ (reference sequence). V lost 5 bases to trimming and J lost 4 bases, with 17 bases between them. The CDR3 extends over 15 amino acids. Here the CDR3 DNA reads TGTGCCAGCAGCGGGGACGGGGAAGGGAGCACTGAAGCTTTCTTT. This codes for CASSGDGEGSTEAFF.

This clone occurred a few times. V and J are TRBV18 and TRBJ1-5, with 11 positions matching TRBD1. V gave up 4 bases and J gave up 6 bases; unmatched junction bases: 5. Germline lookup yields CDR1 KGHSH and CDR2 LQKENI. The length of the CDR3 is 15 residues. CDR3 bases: TGTGCCAGCTCACAGGACAGGGGGCGCCTTCAGCCCCAGCATTTT. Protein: CASSQDRGRLQPQHF.

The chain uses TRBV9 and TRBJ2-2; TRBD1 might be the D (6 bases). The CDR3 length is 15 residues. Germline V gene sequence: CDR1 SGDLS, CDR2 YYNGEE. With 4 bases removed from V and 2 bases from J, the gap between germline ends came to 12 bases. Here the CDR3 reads CASSQRQENTGELFF. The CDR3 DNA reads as TGTGCCAGCAGCCAAAGACAGGAAAACACCGGGGAGCTGTTTTTT.

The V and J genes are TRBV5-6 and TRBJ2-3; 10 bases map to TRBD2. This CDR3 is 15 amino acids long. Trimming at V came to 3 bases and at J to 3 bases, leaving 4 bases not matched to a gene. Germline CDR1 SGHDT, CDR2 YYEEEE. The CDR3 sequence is CASSSSGRGTDTQYF. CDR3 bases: TGTGCCAGCAGCTCGAGCGGGAGGGGGACAGATACGCAGTATTTT.